This T cell receptor (beta chain) was identified in a study of T-cell reconstitution after alpha-beta-depleted transplantation in children. The V gene end was trimmed by 3 bases and the J gene end by 3 bases; junction bases not matched to a gene: 5. The CDR3 runs 15 residues. Germline CDR1 SNHLY, CDR2 FYNNEI. The library targeted TCRbeta and was prepared with unique molecular identifiers. TCRdb recomputed calls from the PCR reads with MiXCR, one row per CDR3 protein. Altogether a few hundred thousand distinct CDR3 sequences are present, under 30% being singletons, with the ten largest covering about 5%. Notes on this clonotype: The antigen is undetermined.

Study-wide results and caveats: Diversity and T-cell counts at one year after transplant derived mostly from new T cells. Some patients showed high day-60 TCRbeta diversity, which derived from surviving recipient T cells and thymic progenitors. The origin of alpha-beta T cells about two months after transplant was reportedly several hundred expanded graft clones.

This TCR derives from a female patient aged 2-10 years who had a stem cell transplant for congenital amegakaryocytic thrombocytopenia, so the T cells may come from the graft donor. This specimen consisted of PBMCs, mostly from graft donor cells, obtained 360 days after TCRalphabeta/CD19-depleted stem cell transplant. The chain has TRBV2 and TRBJ2-5; 9 nucleotides agree with TRBD2. CDR3 coding DNA: TGTGCCAGCAGTGATGTTGCGGGAGGGAAAGAGACCCAGTACTTC. Protein product: CASSDVAGGKETQYF.